The T cell receptor beta chain under discussion was sequenced for a study of OX40 agonist ivuxolimab in advanced cancers. Study-wide background: Six ivuxolimab dose levels, 0.01 to 10 mg/kg, were given intravenously every 2 weeks.

As regards this clone: As yet, its antigen is unknown.

Regarding the study as a whole: Average numbers of expanded clones were greater in CD8+ T cells than in CD4+.

V lost 7 bases and J 7 bases, leaving 13 bases between the germline ends. Germline lookup yields CDR1 SGHVS and CDR2 FNYEAQ. This CDR3 spans 12 amino acids. Assay: immunoSEQ multiplex PCR; the TCRdb copy retains only in-frame clones and omits some. Of 65,000 to 95,000 clones listed, roughly 94% were seen once; the top ten hold 8.5% to 10%. J is TRBJ1-2 and V is TRBV7-6; TRBD1 might be the D (5 bases). The sequenced sample was CD4+ or CD8+ T cells sorted from blood, obtained in a trial of the OX40 agonist ivuxolimab. This TCR came from an adult with an advanced solid tumor such as melanoma, head and neck, liver or kidney cancer. DNA of the CDR3: TGTGCCAGCATCGAAGGGGACGGTGGCTACACCTTC. Its protein product is CASIEGDGGYTF.